This entry lists 16 T cell receptor beta chains sequenced from one sample in a study of blood T cell repertoires in COVID-19 (dated by TCRdb to the early 2020s). The library was prepared using the immunoSEQ multiplex PCR assay. TCRdb took over this immuneACCESS table, retaining in-frame rearrangements with V and J assigned. Such tables are incomplete; in checked studies, under half of the missing clones stem from an unresolved V gene, and the remainder is unexplained. This sample gives about 230,000 clones in total; over 75% of them show up just once. Of the sample, about 4% is held by the ten largest clones. Sequencing was done on a sample of PBMCs or T cells enriched from blood (not recorded which). The receptors here all came from a woman aged 25 to 39 who had been exposed to COVID-19.

The V and J genes are TRBV5-4 and TRBJ1-2; D remains ambiguous. The germline V and J ends were trimmed by 1 base and 5 bases, with 9 bases remaining between them. Germline CDR1 reads SGHNT; CDR2 reads YYREEE (reference sequence). The CDR3 is 13 residues long. CDR3 DNA: TGTGCCAGCAGCTTGTCCGGAGGGTATGGCTACACCTTC. Translating gives CASSLSGGYGYTF.

This clone is a singleton in its sample. The chain carries TRBV19 and TRBJ1-1; D uncertain. The CDR3 extends over 15 amino acids. Germline V gene sequence: CDR1 LNHDA, CDR2 SQIVND (reference sequence). Trimming pared 3 bases from V and 1 base from J, leaving 12 bases between. The CDR3 reads CASSMPGVRNTEAFF. The CDR3 DNA reads TGTGCCAGTAGTATGCCGGGTGTAAGGAACACTGAAGCTTTCTTT. The complete variable domain, with remaining parts taken from reference TRBV19 and TRBJ1-1, reads DGGITQSPKYLFRKEGQNVTLSCEQNLNHDAMYWYRQDPGQGLRLIYYSQIVNDFQKGDIAEGYSVSREKKESFPLTVTSAQKNPTAFYLCASSMPGVRNTEAFFGQGTRLTVV.

CDR3 bases: TGTGCCAGCAGCCGGGCGGCAGGGTCTAATCAGCCCCAGCATTTT. As protein: CASSRAAGSNQPQHF. The J gene is TRBJ1-5, the V gene TRBV6-5; the D gene is possibly TRBD1 (5 bases). The CDR3 loop spans 15 amino acids. CDR1 MNHEY and CDR2 SVGAGI come from the germline V gene. V was trimmed by 6 bases and J by 4 bases, leaving 16 bases between them.

The V gene is TRBV5-1, the J gene TRBJ1-1; the D gene is possibly TRBD1 (6 bases). The germline V and J ends were trimmed by 4 bases and 4 bases, with 17 bases remaining between them. Per germline, CDR1 SGHRS and CDR2 YFSETQ. The CDR3 totals 15 residues. As DNA, the CDR3 is TGCGCCAGCAGCCCGGGGGGGCCGGCTTCCACTGAAGCTTTCTTT. Translating gives CASSPGGPASTEAFF.

CDR3 region: CATTRFSGDYEQYF. The CDR3 DNA sequence: TGTGCCACCACTAGATTTAGTGGAGACTACGAGCAGTACTTC. The V call is TRBV28, the J call TRBJ2-7; TRBD2 might be the D (5 bases). CDR3 length equals 14 residues. The germline V gene has CDR1 MDHEN and CDR2 SYDVKM. The V end was cut by 10 bases, the J end by 3 bases, with 19 bases between.

V is TRBV19 and J is TRBJ2-3; a possible D gene is TRBD2 (6 bases). The germline gives CDR1 LNHDA, CDR2 SQIVND (reference sequence). Trimming removed 3 bases at V and 0 bases at J, with 10 bases between. This CDR3 is 15 amino acids long. This CDR3 reads CASSISGTSTDTQYF. The CDR3 bases are TGTGCCAGTAGTATTAGCGGAACTAGCACAGATACGCAGTATTTT.

A single count supports this clone. The chain uses TRBV27 and TRBJ2-7; 10 bases are shared with TRBD1. The CDR3 extends over 16 amino acids. The germline V gene encodes CDR1 MNHEY and CDR2 SMNVEV (reference sequence). The V segment lost 3 bases and the J segment 6 bases; nucleotides outside the gene matches: 11. For the CDR3, the DNA is TGTGCCAGCAGTTTTTCCGGGACAGGGGTGTCGTTCGAGCAGTACTTC. Translating it yields CASSFSGTGVSFEQYF.

The J gene is TRBJ1-2, the V gene TRBV5-4; 9 nucleotides align to TRBD1. The germline gives CDR1 SGHNT, CDR2 YYREEE (reference sequence). J was trimmed by 4 bases and V by 0 bases; bases with no gene match: 7. The CDR3 extends over 16 amino acids. CDR3 amino acids: CASSLVRGQGVYGYTF. The CDR3 DNA reads as TGTGCCAGCAGCTTGGTGAGGGGACAGGGAGTCTATGGCTACACCTTC.

The sample holds one count of this clone. Other DNA variants within this sample encode the same CDR3. The chain uses TRBV5-1 and TRBJ2-5; the D is unclear. Germline lookup yields CDR1 SGHRS and CDR2 YFSETQ. The CDR3 runs to 12 residues. Trimming cost V 1 base and J 2 bases, with 3 bases left between them. The CDR3 loop is CASSLYQETQYF. The CDR3 coding sequence is TGCGCCAGCAGCTTGTATCAAGAGACCCAGTACTTC.

The gene calls are TRBV3-1 (or the pseudogene TRBV3-2) and TRBJ2-1; 13 bases map to TRBD2. The CDR3 is made up of 16 amino acids. Germline values: CDR1 LGHDT, CDR2 YNNKEL (reference sequence). V shed 5 bases, J shed 10 bases, and the junction held 11 bases outside the gene matches. CDR3 residues: CASSSPLAGGLGEQFF. The CDR3 DNA is TGTGCCAGCAGCTCCCCACTAGCGGGAGGGCTCGGAGAGCAGTTCTTC.

This clone was recorded only once. The chain joins TRBV5-1 to TRBJ2-3; D might be TRBD1 (5 bases). The CDR3 runs to 14 residues. The V and J ends lost 6 bases and 2 bases respectively, with 13 bases between them. Germline CDR1 SGHRS, CDR2 YFSETQ. The CDR3 here is CASTAQGFTDTQYF. CDR3 nucleotides: TGCGCCAGCACGGCTCAGGGTTTCACAGATACGCAGTATTTT.

The chain couples TRBV15 to TRBJ2-1, with 12 bases that match TRBD2. The CDR3 runs 15 residues. Germline values: CDR1 LNHNV, CDR2 YYDKDF (reference sequence). The junction had 7 bases not matched to a gene; V was cut back by 3 bases and J by 10 bases. In DNA form, the CDR3 reads TGTGCCACCAGCAGGGAGACTAGCGGGAGCACCGAGCAGTTCTTC. Translating it yields CATSRETSGSTEQFF.

The genes are TRBV28 and TRBJ1-2; D is ambiguous. CDR1 and CDR2 from the germline V gene are MDHEN and SYDVKM. The V and J ends lost 3 bases and 5 bases respectively, with 10 bases between them. The CDR3 sequence is 13 residues long. CDR3 DNA sequence: TGTGCCAGCAGTTTGGGCACCTGGTATGGCTACACCTTC. Translation gives CASSLGTWYGYTF.

V gene TRBV29-1 combines with J gene TRBJ1-1; 8 bases are shared with TRBD1. V gave up 6 bases and J gave up 1 base; unmatched junction bases: 7. CDR3 size: 14 residues. Germline V gives CDR1 SQVTM, CDR2 ANQGSEA. CDR3 coding DNA: TGCAGCGTGGGTCCCGGGACAGGGAACACTGAAGCTTTCTTT. Translated: CSVGPGTGNTEAFF.

CDR3 nucleotide sequence: TGTGCCAGCAGCACCAGGGGACTAAATTCACCCCTCCACTTT. As protein: CASSTRGLNSPLHF. V is TRBV2 and J is TRBJ1-6; perhaps TRBD1 as D (6 bases). Germline V gene data show CDR1 as SNHLY and CDR2 as FYNNEI. The CDR3 spans 14 residues. V lost 6 bases to trimming and J lost 7 bases, with 13 bases between them.

V usage is TRBV18 and J usage is TRBJ1-5, with D possibly TRBD1 on 5 matching bases. Trimming shortened V by 4 bases and J by 0 bases, and 19 bases separated the two germline ends. This CDR3 region has 18 residues. Germline CDR1 reads KGHSH; CDR2 reads LQKENI. CDR3 amino acids: CASSLGLEGDYSNQPQHF. In DNA, the CDR3 is TGTGCCAGCTCACTCGGGTTGGAAGGGGACTATAGCAATCAGCCCCAGCATTTT. The variable domain in full, with the rest retrieved from reference TRBV18 and TRBJ1-5, is NAGVMQNPRHLVRRRGQEARLRCSPMKGHSHVYWYRQLPEEGLKFMVYLQKENIIDESGMPKERFSAEFPKEGPSILRIQQVVRGDSAAYFCASSLGLEGDYSNQPQHFGDGTRLSIL.